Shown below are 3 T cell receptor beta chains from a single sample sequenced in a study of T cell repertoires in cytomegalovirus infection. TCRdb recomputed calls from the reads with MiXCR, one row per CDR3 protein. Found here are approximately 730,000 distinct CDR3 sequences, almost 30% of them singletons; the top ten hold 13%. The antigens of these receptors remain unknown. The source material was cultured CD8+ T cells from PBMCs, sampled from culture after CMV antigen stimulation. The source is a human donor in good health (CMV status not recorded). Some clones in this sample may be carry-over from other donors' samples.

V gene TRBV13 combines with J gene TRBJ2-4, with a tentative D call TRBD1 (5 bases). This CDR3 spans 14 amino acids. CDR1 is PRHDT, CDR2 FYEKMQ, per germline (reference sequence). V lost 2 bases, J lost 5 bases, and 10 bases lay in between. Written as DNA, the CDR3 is TGTGCCAGCAGCTTACGAGGCAGGGAAAACATTCAGTACTTC. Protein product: CASSLRGRENIQYF.

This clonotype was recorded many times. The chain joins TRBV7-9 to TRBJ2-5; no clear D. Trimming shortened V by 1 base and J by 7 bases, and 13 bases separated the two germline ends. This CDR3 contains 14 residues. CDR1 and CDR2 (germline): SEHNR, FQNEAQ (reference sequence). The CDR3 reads CASSLVGGTGTQYF. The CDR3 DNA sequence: TGTGCCAGCAGCTTAGTAGGTGGAACGGGGACCCAGTACTTC. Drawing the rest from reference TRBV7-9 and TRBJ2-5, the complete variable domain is DTGVSQNPRHKITKRGQNVTFRCDPISEHNRLYWYRQTLGQGPEFLTYFQNEAQLEKSRLLSDRFSAERPKGSFSTLEIQRTEQGDSAMYLCASSLVGGTGTQYFGPGTRLLVL.

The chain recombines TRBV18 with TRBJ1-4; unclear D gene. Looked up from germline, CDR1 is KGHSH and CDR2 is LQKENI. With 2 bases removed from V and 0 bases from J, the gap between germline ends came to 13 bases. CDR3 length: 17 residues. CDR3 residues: CASSPVSSDATNEKLFF. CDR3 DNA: TGTGCCAGCTCACCAGTCAGCTCCGACGCAACTAATGAAAAACTGTTTTTT.